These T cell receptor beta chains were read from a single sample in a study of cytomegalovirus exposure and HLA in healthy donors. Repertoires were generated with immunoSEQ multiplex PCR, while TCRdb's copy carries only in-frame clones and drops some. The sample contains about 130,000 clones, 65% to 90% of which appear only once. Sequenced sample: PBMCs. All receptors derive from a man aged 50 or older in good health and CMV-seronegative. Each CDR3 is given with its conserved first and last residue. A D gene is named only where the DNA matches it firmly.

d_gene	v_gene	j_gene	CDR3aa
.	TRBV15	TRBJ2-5	CATSGPEETQYF
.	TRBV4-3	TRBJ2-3	CASSQGGAFTDTQYF
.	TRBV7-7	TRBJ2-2	CASSSPERGTGELFF
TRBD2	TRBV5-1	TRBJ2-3	CASSSGTSGADTQYF
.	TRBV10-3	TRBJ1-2	CAIDPTGFPSGYTF
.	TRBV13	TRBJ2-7	CASSPQGSYEQYF
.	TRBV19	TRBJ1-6	CASSIGGFNSPLHF
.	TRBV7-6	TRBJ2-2	CASGRIPGVQPGELFF
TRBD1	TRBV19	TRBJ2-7	CASSMRQGASFLYEQYF
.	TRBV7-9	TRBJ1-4	CASSGRTPFGDEKLFF
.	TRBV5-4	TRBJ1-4	CASSFWLATNEKLFF
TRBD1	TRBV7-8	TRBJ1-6	CASSGWTGDDSPLHF
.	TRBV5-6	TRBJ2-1	CASSPQGREQFF